This T cell receptor (beta chain) comes out of a study of shared clonotypes between healthy human individuals. Overall study: Per-donor plates numbered three CD4 naive, three CD4 memory, two CD8 naive and one CD8 memory.

This CDR3 has 13 amino acids. Trimming stripped 5 bases from V and 7 bases from J, with 14 bases between. Germline V lookup: CDR1 SQVTM, CDR2 ANQGSEA. Selected positively for CCR7 and CD45RO-negative, naive CD8 cells excluded terminally differentiated effector memory CD45RA+ cells. Generated by immunoSEQ multiplex PCR, the TCRdb table keeps only in-frame clones and is missing some. Among about 600,000 clones listed, 98% were seen once. This receptor was obtained from a man aged 30-40 years in good health. The chain couples TRBV29-1 to TRBJ1-4; D not certain. The source material was naive CD8+ T cells sorted from blood. CDR3 loop: CSVSKARPEKLFF. CDR3 DNA sequence: TGCAGCGTTTCAAAAGCCAGGCCTGAAAAACTGTTTTTT.